The sequence of this T cell receptor beta chain was determined in a study of T cell responses to AZD1222 COVID-19 vaccine. The study, taken as a whole, reports: Seropositive at baseline were only a handful of AZD1222 recipients. Spike-specific TCR depth and breadth grew after two AZD1222 doses.

TCRdb's table, derived via immunoSEQ multiplex PCR, lists solely in-frame clones and lacks some. The sample holds tens of thousands of clones, around 89% seen once. Looked up from germline, CDR1 is WNHNN and CDR2 is SYGVQD (reference sequence). The ends lost 2 bases at V and 6 bases at J; junction bases unmatched: 6. The CDR3 loop spans 15 amino acids. As for this clone: Its specificity is unknown.

This receptor was obtained from an adult in good health. V gene TRBV10-1 combines with J gene TRBJ2-1; 8 nucleotides match TRBD2. The sample here was peripheral blood, taken on day 0 of MenACWY control vaccination. The CDR3: CASSETRTSSNEQFF. The CDR3 region has the DNA TGCGCCAGCAGTGAGACCCGGACTAGCAGCAATGAGCAGTTCTTC.